Described below is a single T cell receptor beta chain sequence and its context. Its target is unknown. The data were taken from a study of cytomegalovirus exposure and HLA in healthy donors. General study points: Analysis was performed later, and it showed HLA-associated TCR beta chains to be more clonally expanded than equally common others. Sequence variants that were highly shared formed a cluster that was likely a sequencing artifact.

The PCR ran on 60 Vbeta and 13 Jbeta primers. Profiled with immunoSEQ multiplex PCR; TCRdb holds only in-frame clones, not every one. The profile covers over 150,000 clones, with 70% to 85% appearing a single time and about 2.2% taken by the ten largest. This sequence originates from a man between 40 and 49 years old in good health and CMV-seronegative. The sample taken for sequencing was PBMCs.

CDR3 coding DNA: TGTGCCAGAAGCTTGGGTCGATGGACCGGGACTAGCGGGAGACGGATGGACACAGATACGCAGTATTTT. Its translation: CARSLGRWTGTSGRRMDTDTQYF. The rearrangement joins TRBV5-3 to TRBJ2-3, with TRBD2 matching over 14 bases. TRBV5-3 is recorded as an ORF, its role being uncertain. The length of the CDR3 is 23 residues. Trimming at V came to 0 bases and at J to 2 bases, leaving 20 bases not matched to a gene.